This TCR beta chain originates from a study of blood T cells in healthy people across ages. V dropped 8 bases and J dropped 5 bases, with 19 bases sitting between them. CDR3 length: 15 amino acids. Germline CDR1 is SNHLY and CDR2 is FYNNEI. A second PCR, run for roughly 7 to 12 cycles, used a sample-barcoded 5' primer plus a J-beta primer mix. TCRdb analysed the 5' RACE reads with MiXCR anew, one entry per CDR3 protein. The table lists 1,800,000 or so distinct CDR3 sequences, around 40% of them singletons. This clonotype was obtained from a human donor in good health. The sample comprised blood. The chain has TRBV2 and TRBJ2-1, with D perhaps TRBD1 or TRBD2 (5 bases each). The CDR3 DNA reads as TGTGCCAGCGAAACCGGGACCACGGTGGACAATGAGCAGTTCTTC. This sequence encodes CASETGTTVDNEQFF.